Following are 17 T cell receptor beta chains from one sample sequenced in a study. TCRdb re-analysed the 5' RACE reads in MiXCR, keeping a single row per CDR3 protein. Among 45,000 to 70,000 distinct CDR3 sequences listed, roughly 30% were seen once. The sequenced sample was tumor-infiltrating memory CD4+ T cells sorted from the breast tumor. Subset described: memory CD4+ T cells, CD4+CD45RO+CD25-. The source is a female donor with breast cancer.

The chain is built from TRBV9 and TRBJ1-1; D is perhaps TRBD1 (5 bases). Germline CDR1 and CDR2: SGDLS and YYNGEE. Trimming left V 1 base short and J 5 bases short, with 15 bases between. The CDR3 contains 15 residues. The CDR3 nucleotides read TGTGCCAGCAGCGTAAATGATGGGGGAAGTACTGAAGCTTTCTTT. It encodes CASSVNDGGSTEAFF.

This chain uses TRBV7-9 with TRBJ1-1, with TRBD1 as a possible D gene (6 bases). The ends were cut back, 4 bases at V and 3 bases at J, with 9 bases in the middle. CDR3 length: 13 residues. Germline CDR1 is SEHNR and CDR2 is FQNEAQ (reference sequence). The CDR3: CASSSAGDTEAFF. CDR3 nucleotide sequence: TGTGCCAGCAGCTCGGCAGGGGACACTGAAGCTTTCTTT.

V is TRBV6-6 and J is TRBJ1-1, with D possibly TRBD1 on 5 matching bases. Germline CDR1 and CDR2: MNHNY and SVGAGI (reference sequence). Trimming took 6 bases from V and 5 from J, leaving 16 bases between them. This CDR3 has 14 residues. In nucleotides, the CDR3 is TGTGCCAGCAGCACGACAGAGGGGAGGACTGAAGCTTTCTTT. As protein: CASSTTEGRTEAFF.

There are a few counts of this clonotype. V usage is TRBV5-5 and J usage is TRBJ2-7; D perhaps matches TRBD2 (6 bases). CDR1 SGHKS and CDR2 YYEKEE come from the germline V gene (reference sequence). The V gene lost 5 bases and the J gene lost 4 bases, with 10 bases spanning the gap. This CDR3 spans 12 amino acids. This CDR3 reads CASSRDWYEQYF. CDR3 in DNA: TGTGCCAGCAGTCGGGACTGGTACGAGCAGTACTTC.

This clonotype showed up just once. This chain's CDR3 is CASSLNRIEAFF. The CDR3 DNA reads as TGTGCCAGCAGCTTAAACCGTATTGAAGCTTTCTTT. The chain couples TRBV11-2 to TRBJ1-1; D gene uncertain. This CDR3 region has 12 residues. Looked up from germline, CDR1 is SGHAT and CDR2 is FQNNGV. Trimming removed 2 bases from V and 7 bases from J, with 8 bases in between.

This chain connects TRBV28 to TRBJ1-1; 9 nucleotides align to TRBD1. Germline V gives CDR1 MDHEN, CDR2 SYDVKM. V shed 6 bases and J 6 bases; nucleotides not matched to a gene: 8. The CDR3 runs to 14 residues. This CDR3 reads CASRGEQGASEAFF. The CDR3 DNA reads TGTGCCAGCAGAGGAGAACAGGGGGCGTCTGAAGCTTTCTTT.

The V call is TRBV27, the J call TRBJ1-4; TRBD1 might be the D (6 bases). V dropped 4 bases and J dropped 10 bases, with 10 bases sitting between them. CDR3 size: 12 residues. Germline V CDR1 and CDR2: MNHEY, SMNVEV (reference sequence). The CDR3 region has the DNA TGTGCCAGCAGTTCAAGGGGGGGAAAACTGTTTTTT. This gives the protein CASSSRGGKLFF. Full variable domain (missing parts from reference TRBV27 and TRBJ1-4): EAQVTQNPRYLITVTGKKLTVTCSQNMNHEYMSWYRQDPGLGLRQIYYSMNVEVTDKGDVPEGYKVSRKEKRNFPLILESPSPNQTSLYFCASSSRGGKLFFGSGTQLSVL.

With respect to this clonotype: The CDR3 carries no conserved terminal phenylalanine or tryptophan, so it likely arises from a read error. This sequence joins TRBV12-3 or TRBV12-4 and TRBJ1-1; the D gene is possibly TRBD1 (5 bases). With 3 bases removed from V and 5 bases from J, the gap between germline ends came to 13 bases. This CDR3 comprises 14 residues. CDR3 bases: TGTGCCAGCAGTTTTAATTCGGGGGGGACTGAAGCTTTCTCT. Its protein is CASSFNSGGTEAFS.

About this clonotype itself: The junction departs from germline at one end; a sequencing error may be responsible. The CDR3, as DNA: TGTGCCAGCAGCTTAGGGGCAGGGATAACTGAGCAGTCCTTC. Residues: CASSLGAGITEQSF. The chain has TRBV7-2 and TRBJ2-1, with a possible D match to TRBD1 (5 bases). Germline CDR1 and CDR2: SGHTA and FQGNSA. CDR3 length: 14 residues. Looking up the rest from reference TRBV7-2 and TRBJ2-1 gives the full variable domain: GAGVSQSPSNKVTEKGKDVELRCDPISGHTALYWYRQSLGQGLEFLIYFQGNSAPDKSGLPSDRFSAERTGGSVSTLTIQRTQQEDSAVYLCASSLGAGITEQSFGPGTRLTVL.

The chain has TRBV4-3 and TRBJ2-1; D gene unclear. Germline V gene lookup returns CDR1 LGHNA and CDR2 YSLEER. The CDR3 consists of 14 residues. V lost 0 bases and J lost 10, with 13 bases in between. The CDR3 spells CASSQDLLRLEQFF. CDR3 coding DNA: TGCGCCAGCAGCCAAGATCTATTACGATTAGAGCAGTTCTTC.

This clonotype was seen ten or more times. This chain links TRBV7-6 with TRBJ2-7, with 8 bases aligning to TRBD1. The germline V gene has CDR1 SGHVS and CDR2 FNYEAQ. The CDR3 runs to 13 residues. After removal of 5 bases from V and 5 bases from J, the junction contained 5 bases not matched to a gene. DNA for the CDR3: TGTGCCAGCAGCCGACAGGGGCGGGACGAGCAGTACTTC. As protein: CASSRQGRDEQYF.

This clonotype has just a few counts. The chain combines TRBV6-5 with TRBJ2-7, with 11 bases that match TRBD2. The length of the CDR3 is 12 residues. In germline, CDR1 is MNHEY, CDR2 SVGAGI. Trimming at V came to 8 bases and at J to 6 bases, leaving 3 bases not matched to a gene. The chain's CDR3 is CASGTSGVEQYF. For the CDR3, the DNA is TGTGCCAGCGGGACTAGCGGTGTCGAGCAGTACTTC.

In this sample, this clonotype turned up a few times. CDR3 amino acids: CATSRDKGGTEYANTDTQYF. The CDR3 DNA is TGTGCCACCAGCAGAGATAAAGGGGGGACAGAGTATGCAAACACAGATACGCAGTATTTT. The J gene is TRBJ2-3, the V gene TRBV15, with a tentative D call TRBD1 (7 bases). This CDR3 has 20 amino acids. V lost 0 bases to trimming and J lost 2 bases, with 24 bases between them. Germline V gene data show CDR1 as LNHNV and CDR2 as YYDKDF (reference sequence).

The chain has TRBV7-2 and TRBJ2-1; TRBD1 agrees at 9 bases. The germline V gene has CDR1 SGHTA and CDR2 FQGNSA. The CDR3 contains 16 residues. V shed 1 base and J 7 bases; nucleotides not matched to a gene: 8. The DNA for the CDR3 is TGTGCCAGCAGCTTAGGAAGGACAGGGGTTGGAAATGAGCAGTTCTTC. It encodes CASSLGRTGVGNEQFF.

This clonotype was observed many times. The V and J genes are TRBV7-6 and TRBJ2-2; D unclear. CDR1 and CDR2 from the germline V gene are SGHVS and FNYEAQ. This CDR3 is built from 13 residues. Trimming pared 1 base from V and 9 bases from J, leaving 9 bases between. The CDR3 sequence is CASSLDARRELFF. The CDR3 bases are TGTGCCAGCAGCTTAGACGCTCGGCGGGAGCTGTTTTTT.

This clonotype was seen more than once but under ten times. A read error may account for a junction end that differs from germline. J is TRBJ2-2 and V is TRBV7-7; D gene unclear. The CDR3 runs to 13 residues. Germline CDR1 reads SSHAT; CDR2 reads FNYEAQ (reference sequence). CDR3 in DNA: TGTGCTAGCAGCTTAGAGGACACCGGGGAGCTGTTTTTT. Protein sequence: CASSLEDTGELFF.

This rearrangement joins TRBV7-2 to TRBJ1-1; D may be TRBD1 (6 bases). The germline CDR1 and CDR2 sequences are SGHTA and FQGNSA. CDR3 size: 16 residues. The germline V and J ends were trimmed by 5 bases and 4 bases, with 20 bases remaining between them. The CDR3 bases are TGTGCCAGCAGCCCGCAGAGGGCAGGCAGGGGCACTGAAGCTTTCTTT. Its protein is CASSPQRAGRGTEAFF.